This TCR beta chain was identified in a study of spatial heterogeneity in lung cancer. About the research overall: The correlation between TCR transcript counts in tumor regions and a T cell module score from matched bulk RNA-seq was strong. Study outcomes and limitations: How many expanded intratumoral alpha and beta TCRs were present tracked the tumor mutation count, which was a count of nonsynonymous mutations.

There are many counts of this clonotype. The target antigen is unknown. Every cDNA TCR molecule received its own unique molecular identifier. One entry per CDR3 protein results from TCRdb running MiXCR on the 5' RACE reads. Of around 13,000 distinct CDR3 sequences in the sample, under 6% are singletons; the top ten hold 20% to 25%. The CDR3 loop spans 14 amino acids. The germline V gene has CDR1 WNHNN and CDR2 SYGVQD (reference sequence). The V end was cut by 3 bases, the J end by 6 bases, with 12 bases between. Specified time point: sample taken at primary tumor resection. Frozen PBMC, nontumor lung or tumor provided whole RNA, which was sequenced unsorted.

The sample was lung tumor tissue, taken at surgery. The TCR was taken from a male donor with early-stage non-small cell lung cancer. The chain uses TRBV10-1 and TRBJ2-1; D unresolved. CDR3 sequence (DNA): TGCGCCAGCAGTGAAGAGACCAATAGCAATGAGCAGTTCTTC. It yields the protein CASSEETNSNEQFF.